The 26 T cell receptor beta chains in this list originate from one sample, sequenced in a study of T cells in Graves' hyperthyroidism and ophthalmopathy. Researchers amplified the TCR beta CDR3 regions from RNA transcripts. During a first-round RT-PCR of the TCR CDR3, the HTBI primer set was used. Using its own MiXCR run on the multiplex PCR reads, TCRdb lists one record per CDR3 protein. Of 45,000 to 75,000 distinct CDR3 sequences listed, approximately 50% are singletons. The sequencing input was blood. The receptors shown here come from a woman aged 25 to 39 with Graves' ophthalmopathy.

This clonotype has at least ten counts. The chain couples TRBV19 to TRBJ1-2; no definite D call. There are 13 residues in the CDR3. Looked up from germline, CDR1 is LNHDA and CDR2 is SQIVND (reference sequence). Trimming took 6 bases from V and 4 from J, leaving 12 bases between them. The CDR3 here is CASRPITFYGYTF. The CDR3, as DNA: TGTGCCAGTAGACCCATCACGTTCTATGGCTACACCTTC.

At least ten counts were recorded for this clonotype. The genes are TRBV12-3 or TRBV12-4 and TRBJ1-3; 8 bases are a match to TRBD1. The junction had 2 bases not matched to a gene; V was cut back by 5 bases and J by 5 bases. This CDR3 spans 13 amino acids. The CDR3 nucleotides are TGTGCCAGCAGTAGGGACAGGAGAAACACCATATATTTT. Residues: CASSRDRRNTIYF.

V gene TRBV10-3 combines with J gene TRBJ1-3, with no clear D. V dropped 5 bases and J dropped 7 bases, with 9 bases sitting between them. Germline CDR1 is ENHRY and CDR2 is SYGVKD. This CDR3 comprises 12 residues. This CDR3 reads CAISTALNTIYF. The CDR3 nucleotides read TGTGCCATCAGTACGGCCTTGAACACCATATATTTT.

Comments on this clonotype: A much larger clone sits a single nucleotide away, making a read error possible. The chain couples TRBV30 to TRBJ2-7; D is possibly TRBD1 (5 bases). Germline loops: CDR1 GTSNPN, CDR2 SVGIG (reference sequence). The CDR3 sequence is 12 residues long. V was clipped by 5 bases and J by 8 bases, with 16 bases between them. CDR3 loop: CAWDPWAGKQYF. The DNA of the CDR3 is TGTGCCTGGGACCCCTGGGCAGGGAAGCAGTACTTC.

The chain uses TRBV3-1 and TRBJ2-1; 14 nucleotides match TRBD2. Germline assignment: CDR1 LGHDT and CDR2 YNNKEL (reference sequence). The J segment lost 9 bases and the V segment lost 5 bases, leaving 0 bases of the junction unmatched. This CDR3 has 13 residues. CDR3 protein: CASSGLAGGEQFF. CDR3 nucleotide sequence: TGTGCCAGCAGCGGACTAGCGGGAGGTGAGCAGTTCTTC.

To note about this clonotype: Germline and junction disagree at one end, which may indicate a read error. The genes are TRBV12-3 or TRBV12-4 and TRBJ2-7, with 7 bases identical to TRBD2. Gene TRBJ2-1 matches the end of the DNA better, so the J call may be wrong. This CDR3 is built from 14 residues. CDR3 sequence reads: CASGASGSYKEQFF. CDR3 coding DNA: TGTGCCAGCGGTGCTAGCGGCTCCTACAAGGAGCAGTTCTTC.

In its sample, this clonotype is medium-sized. This chain links TRBV2 with TRBJ2-1; perhaps TRBD2 as D (5 bases). The V and J ends lost 6 bases and 10 bases respectively, with 10 bases between them. The CDR3 consists of 11 residues. Germline V lookup: CDR1 SNHLY, CDR2 FYNNEI. The CDR3 is CASSPGFEQFF. CDR3 DNA: TGTGCCAGCAGCCCGGGATTCGAGCAGTTCTTC. Filled out from reference TRBV2 and TRBJ2-1, the complete variable domain reads EPEVTQTPSHQVTQMGQEVILRCVPISNHLYFYWYRQILGQKVEFLVSFYNNEISEKSEIFDDQFSVERPDGSNFTLKIRSTKLEDSAMYFCASSPGFEQFFGPGTRLTVL.

The V call is TRBV20-1, the J call TRBJ2-3; no definite D call. Looked up from germline, CDR1 is DFQATT and CDR2 is SNEGSKA (reference sequence). The CDR3 extends over 13 amino acids. Trimming left V 0 bases short and J 3 bases short, with 7 bases between. Here the CDR3 reads CSARDLRTDTQYF. The CDR3 region has the DNA TGCAGTGCTAGAGACCTCCGGACAGATACGCAGTATTTT.

The J gene is TRBJ1-6, the V gene TRBV2; tentative D call: TRBD1 (6 bases). Germline assignment: CDR1 SNHLY and CDR2 FYNNEI. The CDR3 extends over 14 amino acids. V lost 5 bases to trimming and J lost 13 bases, with 18 bases between them. The CDR3 spells CASSSQGVNQPLHF. As DNA, the CDR3 is TGTGCCAGCAGTTCACAGGGAGTCAATCAGCCCCTCCACTTT.

The rearrangement joins TRBV20-1 to TRBJ2-3; D is uncertain. Trimming took off 3 bases at V and 2 bases at J, with 6 bases between the two ends. The V gene's germline CDR1 is DFQATT and CDR2 SNEGSKA (reference sequence). This CDR3 comprises 12 residues. The CDR3 protein is CSASGATDTQYF. CDR3 nucleotides: TGCAGTGCTAGCGGCGCCACAGATACGCAGTATTTT.

This clonotype was counted many times. This chain uses TRBV29-1 with TRBJ2-1; 9 bases align to TRBD2. From germline, CDR1 is SQVTM and CDR2 ANQGSEA. With 1 base clipped from V and 9 bases from J, the junction kept 13 bases outside the gene matches. There are 16 residues in the CDR3. The CDR3 sequence: CSVEGGGAGGPGEQFF. The CDR3 region has the DNA TGCAGCGTTGAAGGGGGAGGGGCGGGAGGGCCTGGTGAGCAGTTCTTC.

In this sample, this clonotype turned up many times. The chain employs TRBV9 and TRBJ2-2, with D unclear. CDR3 length: 13 amino acids. V was clipped by 0 bases and J by 6 bases, with 6 bases between them. From germline, CDR1 is SGDLS and CDR2 YYNGEE. In DNA form, the CDR3 reads TGTGCCAGCAGCGTAGGAGTCGCCGGGGAGCTGTTTTTT. It is translated as CASSVGVAGELFF. Using reference TRBV9 and TRBJ2-2 for the parts outside the CDR3, the full variable domain is DSGVTQTPKHLITATGQRVTLRCSPRSGDLSVYWYQQSLDQGLQFLIQYYNGEERAKGNILERFSAQQFPDLHSELNLSSLELGDSALYFCASSVGVAGELFFGEGSRLTVL.

V usage is TRBV20-1 and J usage is TRBJ2-7; the match to TRBD2 covers 12 bases. The CDR3 extends over 14 amino acids. Per germline, CDR1 DFQATT and CDR2 SNEGSKA (reference sequence). V shed 5 bases and J 5 bases; nucleotides not matched to a gene: 7. CDR3 nucleotide sequence: TGCAGTGCTGGGCTAGCGGGAGGGCCCCACGAGCAGTACTTC. Its translation: CSAGLAGGPHEQYF.

Worth noting for this clonotype: A much larger clone lies one base from this, so it may be a read error. No conserved phenylalanine or tryptophan is present at the end of the CDR3, so a read error is the likely explanation. V usage is TRBV6-1 and J usage is TRBJ1-1; D perhaps matches TRBD1 (6 bases). The CDR3 runs 16 residues. Germline V lookup: CDR1 MNHNS, CDR2 SASEGT. Trimming removed 2 bases at V and 3 bases at J, with 16 bases between. Here the CDR3 DNA reads TGTGCCAGCAGTGAAACAACCACGGGGGCCTACACTGAAGCTTTCGTT. It yields the protein CASSETTTGAYTEAFV.

As to this clonotype: The junction departs from germline at one end; a sequencing error may be responsible. The chain links TRBV6-5 to TRBJ1-4; D not resolved. Germline V gene lookup returns CDR1 MNHEY and CDR2 SVGAGI. This CDR3 comprises 16 residues. This CDR3 reads CASSERQESTSEKLFF. In DNA, the CDR3 is TGCGCCAGCAGTGAAAGGCAGGAGTCAACTAGTGAAAAACTGTTTTTT.

This clonotype was counted ten times or more. This chain links TRBV4-2 with TRBJ2-1; 13 bases match TRBD2. CDR1 is LGHNA, CDR2 YNFKEQ, per germline. There are 17 residues in the CDR3. J gave up 5 bases and V 1 base, and 5 bases lay outside the gene matches. CDR3 sequence reads: CASSQGLTSGGDNEQFF. CDR3 coding DNA: TGTGCCAGCAGCCAAGGACTTACTAGCGGGGGGGACAATGAGCAGTTCTTC.

This clonotype was observed at least ten times. The CDR3 region is CASRGQGTEAFF. CDR3 coding DNA: TGTGCCAGCAGGGGACAGGGCACTGAAGCTTTCTTT. This chain connects TRBV28 to TRBJ1-1; TRBD1 matches at 9 bases. V lost 6 bases to trimming and J lost 4 bases; unmatched junction nucleotides: 0. The CDR3 consists of 12 residues. Per germline, CDR1 MDHEN and CDR2 SYDVKM.

Regarding this clonotype: At one end the junction does not follow the germline gene, possibly because of a read error. In DNA, the CDR3 is TGTGCCAGCGGCCCGGGGGGACAGTCCCACTACGAGCAGTACTTT. Encoded protein: CASGPGGQSHYEQYF. The rearrangement uses TRBV9 and TRBJ2-7; D is perhaps TRBD1 or TRBD2 (7 bases each). Germline assignment: CDR1 SGDLS and CDR2 YYNGEE. The CDR3 is 15 residues long.

The chain recombines TRBV4-1 with TRBJ2-3; 9 nucleotides match TRBD2. J gave up 11 bases and V 4 bases, and 10 bases lay outside the gene matches. Germline CDR1 MGHRA, CDR2 YSYEKL. The CDR3 extends over 14 amino acids. The CDR3 spells CASSPGTSRYEQYF. In nucleotides, the CDR3 is TGCGCCAGCAGCCCCGGGACTAGCAGATACGAGCAGTATTTT.

As concerns this clonotype: A much more abundant neighbour one base away suggests this may be a read error. In this CDR3 the conserved last residue, phenylalanine or tryptophan, is missing, so a read error is likely. The chain employs TRBV27 and TRBJ2-1; 8 bases map to TRBD2. The V and J ends lost 5 bases and 9 bases, in that order; junction bases with no gene match: 9. The CDR3 extends over 14 amino acids. CDR1 and CDR2 (germline): MNHEY, SMNVEV (reference sequence). CDR3 in amino acids: CASSLGLGVGEQFL. The CDR3 coding sequence is TGTGCCAGCAGTCTGGGACTAGGAGTGGGTGAGCAGTTCCTC.

The rearrangement uses TRBV7-6 and TRBJ2-1; the D call may be TRBD1 or TRBD2 (7 bases each). Trimming removed 5 bases at V and 3 bases at J, with 11 bases between. The germline CDR1 and CDR2 sequences are SGHVS and FNYEAQ. This CDR3 spans 14 amino acids. The CDR3 here is CASSQRDSYNEQFF. CDR3 coding DNA: TGTGCCAGCAGCCAGCGGGACAGCTACAATGAGCAGTTCTTC.

This chain uses TRBV19 with TRBJ1-2; 10 nucleotides match TRBD1. Per the germline V gene, CDR1 is LNHDA and CDR2 is SQIVND (reference sequence). CDR3 length equals 14 residues. The V gene end was trimmed by 3 bases and the J gene end by 5 bases; junction bases not matched to a gene: 3. CDR3 nucleotides: TGTGCCAGTAGTATCGGACAGGGGGTATATGGCTACACCTTC. It codes for CASSIGQGVYGYTF. The full variable domain, its missing parts supplied by reference TRBV19 and TRBJ1-2, is DGGITQSPKYLFRKEGQNVTLSCEQNLNHDAMYWYRQDPGQGLRLIYYSQIVNDFQKGDIAEGYSVSREKKESFPLTVTSAQKNPTAFYLCASSIGQGVYGYTFGSGTRLTVV.

About this clonotype: A read error may produce the germline difference seen at one junction end. The V and J genes are TRBV20-1 and TRBJ1-5; perhaps TRBD1 as D (5 bases). The CDR3 loop spans 13 amino acids. Germline CDR1 reads DFQATT; CDR2 reads SNEGSKA (reference sequence). The CDR3 loop reads CSARPWGDQPLHF. CDR3 bases: TGCAGTGCTAGACCCTGGGGCGATCAGCCCCTGCATTTT.

This clonotype was seen many times. This rearrangement joins TRBV20-1 to TRBJ2-7; TRBD2 matches at 10 bases. The CDR3 runs 15 residues. CDR1 is DFQATT and CDR2 is SNEGSKA in the germline V gene (reference sequence). V shed 5 bases and J 2 bases; nucleotides not matched to a gene: 9. The CDR3 is CSAGLAGAGPYEQYF. CDR3 coding DNA: TGCAGTGCTGGGCTAGCGGGAGCGGGACCCTACGAGCAGTACTTC.

This clonotype came up a few times. This chain uses TRBV28 with TRBJ1-2, with unresolved D. CDR3 length equals 15 residues. Trimming shortened V by 0 bases and J by 3 bases, and 11 bases separated the two germline ends. CDR1 is MDHEN, CDR2 SYDVKM, per germline. Written as DNA, the CDR3 is TGTGCCAGCAGTTTATGGGGGTTTTGGGACTATGGCTACACCTTC. Translation gives CASSLWGFWDYGYTF.

Ten or more counts support this clonotype. J is TRBJ2-7 and V is TRBV7-2; 11 positions match TRBD2. The V gene end was trimmed by 1 base and the J gene end by 5 bases; junction bases not matched to a gene: 4. The CDR3 covers 15 residues. The germline V gene has CDR1 SGHTA and CDR2 FQGNSA. The CDR3 is CASSLVTSGSNEQYF. The CDR3, as DNA: TGTGCCAGCAGCTTAGTCACTAGCGGGAGCAACGAGCAGTACTTC.